Listed below are T cell receptor beta chains from one sample, sequenced in a study of identical twins. TCRdb analysed the 5' RACE reads with MiXCR anew, one entry per CDR3 protein. The table shows about 570,000 distinct CDR3 sequences, with over 8.5% occurring only once. The same sample was also used in a study of yellow fever vaccine responses in identical twins.

The sequencing input was PBMCs. All receptors derive from a woman aged 18-29 years in good health. Each CDR3 is given with its conserved first and last residue. The D gene is left open where the match is weak. Clone size, where shown, is once, few, many, or a class for clones that have expanded.

few	TRBV28	TRBJ1-1	-	TGTGCCAGCAGTTCCACCTCAGTGGGGAGAGGGGAAGCTTTCTTT	CASSSTSVGRGEAFF
-	TRBV2	TRBJ2-7	-	TGTGCCAGCAGTGAACTTGTGACTATCACGGCCGAGCAGTACTTC	CASSELVTITAEQYF
few	TRBV5-5	TRBJ2-3	-	TGTGCCAGCAGCTTGGGCCTAGAGGACTATTCTAGCACAGATACGCAGTATTTT	CASSLGLEDYSSTDTQYF
-	TRBV28	TRBJ2-3	TRBD1	TGTGCCAGCAGGACCACGGGACAGCGCACAGATACGCAGTATTTT	CASRTTGQRTDTQYF
-	TRBV5-1	TRBJ1-5	-	TGCGCCAGCGGGGTAGTTGTCAATCAGCCCCAGCATTTT	CASGVVVNQPQHF
-	TRBV9	TRBJ2-6	-	TGTGCCAGCAGTACGAGGGGCTCTGGGGCCAACGTCCTGACTTTC	CASSTRGSGANVLTF
-	TRBV2	TRBJ2-1	TRBD2	TGTGCCAGTAGGGTTGGGACTAGCGGGAGCCGACGCTCCTACAATGAGCAGTTCTTC	CASRVGTSGSRRSYNEQFF
many	TRBV19	TRBJ2-2	-	TGTGCCAGTAGTATCATTAAGGCCGGGGAGCTGTTTTTT	CASSIIKAGELFF
-	TRBV20-1	TRBJ2-3	-	TGCAGTGCTAGAGATCCGAGGGGTGGGACAGATACGCAGTATTTT	CSARDPRGGTDTQYF
many	TRBV5-1	TRBJ2-1	TRBD1	TGCGCCAGCAGCTTGGCGACAGGGGGCCGGTTCTACAATGAGCAGTTCTTC	CASSLATGGRFYNEQFF
many	TRBV20-1	TRBJ1-5	-	TGCAGTGCTAGAAATTTAGGGGTTCCTCAGCCCCAGCATTTT	CSARNLGVPQPQHF
many	TRBV27	TRBJ1-2	-	TGTGCCAGCAGTAGGGACGGCAACTATGGCTACACCTTC	CASSRDGNYGYTF
many	TRBV29-1	TRBJ2-3	-	TGCAGCGCGCTGTTCCCAGCAGGTTCGGGCACGCAGTATTTT	CSALFPAGSGTQYF
many	TRBV5-1	TRBJ1-3	TRBD1	TGCGCCAGCAGCTTGGGTCGGGACAGTGACGGGGGAAACACCATATATTTT	CASSLGRDSDGGNTIYF
-	TRBV18	TRBJ2-2	-	TGTGCCAGCTCACCACTTATTCTCGGGGAGCTGTTTTTT	CASSPLILGELFF
few	TRBV19	TRBJ1-1	-	TGTGCCAGTAGTATCTGGCAGGGGAACACTGAAGCTTTCTTT	CASSIWQGNTEAFF
few	TRBV12-3/TRBV12-4	TRBJ2-7	-	TGTGCCAGCAGTTTATTTGTGGGTACGGGCCTACACTCCTACGAGCAGTACTTC	CASSLFVGTGLHSYEQYF
-	TRBV28	TRBJ2-1	-	TGTGCCAGCAGCCCCGAAGGGAGGAGCTCCTACAATGAGCAGTTCTTC	CASSPEGRSSYNEQFF
many	TRBV20-1	TRBJ2-3	-	TGCAGTGCTAGTCTGAGTACAGATACGCAGTATTTT	CSASLSTDTQYF
few	TRBV7-2	TRBJ2-7	-	TGTGCCAGCAGCCACCCGTTCTACGAGCAGTACTTC	CASSHPFYEQYF
few	TRBV10-3	TRBJ2-7	-	TGTGCCATCAGGGACGCACAGGTTACCTACGAGCAGTACTTC	CAIRDAQVTYEQYF
many	TRBV4-2	TRBJ2-7	TRBD2	TGTGCCAGCAGCAGCGGGGCGGAGGCCAACTACGAGCAGTACTTC	CASSSGAEANYEQYF
many	TRBV27	TRBJ2-7	TRBD1	TGTGCCAGCAGTTTATCAGGGACAGTCTCCTACGAGCAGTACTTC	CASSLSGTVSYEQYF
-	TRBV4-2	TRBJ2-5	TRBD2	TGTGCCAGCAGCCCGGGGACTAGCGGACAGACGGGTGAGACCCAGTACTTC	CASSPGTSGQTGETQYF
few	TRBV25-1	TRBJ1-3	-	TGTGCCAGCAGTCACACGCCTAACTCTGGAAACACCATATATTTT	CASSHTPNSGNTIYF
few	TRBV6-5	TRBJ2-2	TRBD1	TGTGCCAGCAGTTACCAAGGGACAGGGTTTTATATCGGGGAGCTGTTTTTT	CASSYQGTGFYIGELFF
many	TRBV21-1	TRBJ1-1	-	TGTGCCAGCAGCCCACCCACAGGGCCTAACACTGAAGCTTTCTTT	CASSPPTGPNTEAFF
few	TRBV27	TRBJ1-2	-	TGTGCCAGCAGTTTACGGCCAGAATATGGCTACACCTTC	CASSLRPEYGYTF
few	TRBV5-1	TRBJ2-7	-	TGCGCCAGCAGCTTCGAGCGCAGCTCCTACGAGCAGTACTTC	CASSFERSSYEQYF
-	TRBV6-5	TRBJ2-7	-	TGTGCCAGCAGTTACATCCCAGGGGGGGGCGAGCAGTACTTC	CASSYIPGGGEQYF
few	TRBV6-2/TRBV6-3	TRBJ2-2	-	TGTGCCAGCGGGGCGAGGGTAGGGACCGGGGAGCTGTTTTTT	CASGARVGTGELFF
many	TRBV3-1	TRBJ2-1	-	TGTGCCAGCAGCCAAGATAGGGTGAGATTGTACGTCGAGCAGTTCTTC	CASSQDRVRLYVEQFF
-	TRBV27	TRBJ1-4	-	TGTGCCAGCAGTTTGCGGCAGCATAATGAAAAACTGTTTTTT	CASSLRQHNEKLFF
many	TRBV29-1	TRBJ2-7	-	TGCAGCGCCCTCGCAACTCCACGGGAGCAGTACTTC	CSALATPREQYF
-	TRBV20-1	TRBJ2-7	-	TGCAGTGCTAGAGATATGAGGTACGGGTACGAGCAGTACTTC	CSARDMRYGYEQYF
-	TRBV5-1	TRBJ2-5	-	TGCGCCAGCAGCTCCATATTCCAAGAGACCCAGTACTTC	CASSSIFQETQYF
many	TRBV20-1	TRBJ2-5	TRBD2	TGCAGTGCTAGGTCGATGCTAGCGGGTTTCCAAGAGACCCAGTACTTC	CSARSMLAGFQETQYF
few	TRBV20-1	TRBJ2-3	-	TGCAGTGCCTCCAGAGGTAGCACAGATACGCAGTATTTT	CSASRGSTDTQYF
-	TRBV20-1	TRBJ2-7	-	TGCAGTGCTAGAACGCCGGCAGGGTCTATGGACTACGAGCAGTACTTC	CSARTPAGSMDYEQYF
few	TRBV7-8	TRBJ2-7	TRBD1	TGTGCCAGCAGCTTATTTGATCCGGGACAGGGTGACGAGCAGTACTTC	CASSLFDPGQGDEQYF
-	TRBV12-5	TRBJ2-1	TRBD1	TGTGCTAGTGGTTTGGGACAGGGGGCATTTGGCGGTGAGCAGTTCTTC	CASGLGQGAFGGEQFF
many	TRBV29-1	TRBJ2-7	-	TGCAGCGTTGGTGTCTGGGATTCCTACGAGCAGTACTTC	CSVGVWDSYEQYF
few	TRBV28	TRBJ2-1	TRBD2	TGTGCCAGCGACCCTGGGGGGGGAGGGCAAGGCAATGAGCAGTTCTTC	CASDPGGGGQGNEQFF
many	TRBV15	TRBJ2-1	TRBD2	TGTGCCACCAGCCCCGGGACTAGCGGGACCTTTTTCACTTACAATGAGCAGTTCTTC	CATSPGTSGTFFTYNEQFF
-	TRBV4-3	TRBJ2-3	-	TGCGCCAGCAGCCAAGATCTTTCAGAGTATTCCGATACGCAGTATTTT	CASSQDLSEYSDTQYF
many	TRBV3-1	TRBJ2-7	TRBD2	TGTGCCAGCAGCCCGGGACTAGCGTCTGGTCTCGAGCAGTACTTC	CASSPGLASGLEQYF
-	TRBV27	TRBJ2-5	-	TGTGCCAGCAGTCATGACACGGGGATGGGGGAGACCCAGTACTTC	CASSHDTGMGETQYF
few	TRBV12-3/TRBV12-4	TRBJ2-7	TRBD1	TGTGCCAGCAGTTGGGGACAGGGGGCGAGGATCTACGAGCAGTACTTC	CASSWGQGARIYEQYF
many	TRBV12-3/TRBV12-4	TRBJ1-2	-	TGTGCCACCTCGACCGGGGACAAGTCTAACTATGGCTACACCTTC	CATSTGDKSNYGYTF
-	TRBV5-1	TRBJ2-1	-	TGCGCCAGCAGCTTACCTGACGGATCCTCGGTCGATGAGCAGTTCTTC	CASSLPDGSSVDEQFF
once	TRBV20-1	TRBJ2-2	-	TGCTGTGCTAGAGATTCCAGCGGGACAGATTCCGGGGAGCTGTTTTTT	CCARDSSGTDSGELFF
-	TRBV20-1	TRBJ2-3	-	TGCAGTGCTACCCCCCAGCAACGCACAGATACGCAGTATTTT	CSATPQQRTDTQYF
-	TRBV7-9	TRBJ2-2	-	TGTGCCAGCAGCTCCGGTGTTACCGGGGAGCTGTTTTTT	CASSSGVTGELFF